This TCR beta chain was recovered during a study of blood T cells in healthy people across ages. Study in general: Template switching caught about one barcoded beta molecule for each two T cells.

This CDR3 is built from 14 residues. Germline CDR1 MNHNS, CDR2 SASEGT. V shed 5 bases and J shed 0 bases, with 10 bases lying between them. Study results and limitations: There were more naive CD4+ cells and higher diversity in long-lived donors than in aged donors.

Alongside a J-beta primer mix, a sample-barcoded 5' primer served in a second PCR lasting about 6 to 12 cycles. MiXCR was run by TCRdb on the 5' RACE reads, yielding one entry per CDR3 protein. This table has 800,000 to 1,000,000 distinct CDR3 sequences, around 49% appearing once. In regard to this clonotype: The antigen is unknown.

This clonotype was sampled from a man younger than 45 in good health. Sequencing used blood. V and J are TRBV6-1 and TRBJ1-1; no firm D call. DNA for the CDR3: TGTGCCAGCAGTTCCCCAGCGCTGAACACTGAAGCTTTCTTT. Translated, it gives CASSSPALNTEAFF.